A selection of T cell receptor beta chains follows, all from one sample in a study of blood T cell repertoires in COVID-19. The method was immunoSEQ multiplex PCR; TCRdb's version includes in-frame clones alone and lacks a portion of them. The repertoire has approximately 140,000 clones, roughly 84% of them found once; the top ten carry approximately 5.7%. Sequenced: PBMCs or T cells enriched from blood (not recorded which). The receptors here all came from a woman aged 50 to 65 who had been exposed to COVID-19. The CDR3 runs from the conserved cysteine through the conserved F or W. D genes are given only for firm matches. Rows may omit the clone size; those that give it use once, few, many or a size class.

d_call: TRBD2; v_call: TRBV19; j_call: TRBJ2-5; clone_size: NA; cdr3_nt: TGTGCCAGTGGACTAGCGGGAGTAGAGACCCAGTACTTC; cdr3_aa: CASGLAGVETQYF
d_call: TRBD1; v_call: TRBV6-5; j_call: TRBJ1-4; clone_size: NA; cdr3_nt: TGTGCCAGCAGGACAGGGGTGATTGAAAAACTGTTTTTT; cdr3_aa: CASRTGVIEKLFF
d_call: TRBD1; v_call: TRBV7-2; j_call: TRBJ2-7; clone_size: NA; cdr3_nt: TGTGCCAGCAGCACTGTTGTGGGACAGGGAAGGGAGTACTTC; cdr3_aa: CASSTVVGQGREYF
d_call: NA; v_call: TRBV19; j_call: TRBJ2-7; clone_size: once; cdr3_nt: TGTGCCAGTAGTACAACCTTAGCCGGCTCCTACGAGCAGTACTTC; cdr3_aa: CASSTTLAGSYEQYF
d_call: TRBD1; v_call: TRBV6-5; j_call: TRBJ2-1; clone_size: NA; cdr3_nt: TGTGCCAGCAGTTCTTACGGACAGGGGCAGAATGAGCAGTTCTTC; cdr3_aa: CASSSYGQGQNEQFF
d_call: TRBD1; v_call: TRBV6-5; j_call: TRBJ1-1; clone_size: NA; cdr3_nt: TGTGCCACCGGGACAGGGGGCGAAGGGACTGAAGCTTTCTTT; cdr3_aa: CATGTGGEGTEAFF
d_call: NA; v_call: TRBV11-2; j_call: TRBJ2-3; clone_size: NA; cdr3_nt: TGTGCCAGCAGCTTAGATCGGTCAGGGGCAGATACGCAGTATTTT; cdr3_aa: CASSLDRSGADTQYF
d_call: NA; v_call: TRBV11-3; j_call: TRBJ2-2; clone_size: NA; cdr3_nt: TGTGCCAGCAGAGCGCCGGGTGCGAACACCGGGGAGCTGTTTTTT; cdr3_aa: CASRAPGANTGELFF
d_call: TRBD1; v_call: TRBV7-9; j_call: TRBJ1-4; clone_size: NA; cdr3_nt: TGTGCCAGCAAATCAGGGGGCGGAGAAAAACTGTTTTTT; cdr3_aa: CASKSGGGEKLFF
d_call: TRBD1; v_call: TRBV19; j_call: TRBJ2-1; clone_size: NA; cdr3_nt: TGTGCCAGTATGGGACAGGGATACAATGAGCAGTTCTTC; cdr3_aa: CASMGQGYNEQFF
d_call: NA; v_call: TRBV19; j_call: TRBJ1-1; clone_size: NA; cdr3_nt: TGTGCCAGTAGTATAGATCGTAGGGGGTTGAACACTGAAGCTTTCTTT; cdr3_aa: CASSIDRRGLNTEAFF
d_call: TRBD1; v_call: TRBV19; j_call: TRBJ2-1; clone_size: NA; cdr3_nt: TGTGCCAGTAGTATCGGAGGGACAGGGATATACAATGAGCAGTTCTTC; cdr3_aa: CASSIGGTGIYNEQFF
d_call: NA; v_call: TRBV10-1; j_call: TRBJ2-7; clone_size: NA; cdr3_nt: TGCGCCAGCGACAGGTCAGGGGCCTACGAGCAGTACTTC; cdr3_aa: CASDRSGAYEQYF
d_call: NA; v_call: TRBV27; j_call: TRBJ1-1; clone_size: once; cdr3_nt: TGTGCCAGCAGTTCCTCTTCGGGGGGCACTGAAGCTTTCTTT; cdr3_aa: CASSSSSGGTEAFF
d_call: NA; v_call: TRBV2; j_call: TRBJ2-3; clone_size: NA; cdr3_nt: TGTGCCAGCAGTGGCCAGGGGATCGGCACAGATACGCAGTATTTT; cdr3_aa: CASSGQGIGTDTQYF
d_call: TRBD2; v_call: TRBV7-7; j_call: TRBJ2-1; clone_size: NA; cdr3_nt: TGTGCCAGCAGCTTAAGGGCGGGAGTCTCCAATGAGCAGTTCTTC; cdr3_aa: CASSLRAGVSNEQFF
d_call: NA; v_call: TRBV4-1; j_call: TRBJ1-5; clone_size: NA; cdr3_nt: TGCGCCAGCAGCCAACCACTTGACAGCGGCAATCAGCCCCAGCATTTT; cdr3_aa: CASSQPLDSGNQPQHF
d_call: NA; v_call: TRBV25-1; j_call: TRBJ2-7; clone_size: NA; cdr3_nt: TGTGCCAGCAGACAGTCCTACGAGCAGTACTTC; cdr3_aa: CASRQSYEQYF
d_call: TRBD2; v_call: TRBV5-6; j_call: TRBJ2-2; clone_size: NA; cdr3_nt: TGTGCCAGCAGCCCACTAGCGGCGAACACCGGGGAGCTGTTTTTT; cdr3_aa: CASSPLAANTGELFF
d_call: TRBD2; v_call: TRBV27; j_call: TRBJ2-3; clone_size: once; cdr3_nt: TGTGCCAGCAGTTCCCCCCGGACTAGCGGGGGACGGGATACGCAGTATTTT; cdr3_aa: CASSSPRTSGGRDTQYF
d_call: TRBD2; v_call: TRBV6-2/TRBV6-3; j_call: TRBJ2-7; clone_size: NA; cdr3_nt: TGTGCCAGCAGTTCCTTAGCGGGGAGCTCCTACGAGCAGTACTTC; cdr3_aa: CASSSLAGSSYEQYF
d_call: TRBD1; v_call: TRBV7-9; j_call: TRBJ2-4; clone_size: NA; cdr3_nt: TGTGCCAGCAGCCCGGGGACAGGGCAAAACATTCAGTACTTC; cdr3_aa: CASSPGTGQNIQYF
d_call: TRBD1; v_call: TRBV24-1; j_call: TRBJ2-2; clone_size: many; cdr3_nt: TGTGCCACCAGTAAGGCAGGGGGCACCGGGGAGCTGTTTTTT; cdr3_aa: CATSKAGGTGELFF
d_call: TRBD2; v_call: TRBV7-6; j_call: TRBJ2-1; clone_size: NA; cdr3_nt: TGTGCCAGCAGCGGGGGGGGCAATGAGCAGTTCTTC; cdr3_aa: CASSGGGNEQFF
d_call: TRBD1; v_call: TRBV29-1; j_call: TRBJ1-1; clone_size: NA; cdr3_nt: TGCAGCGTTGGGAGACAGGGTGTTGGGGCTGAAGCTTTCTTT; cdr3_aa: CSVGRQGVGAEAFF
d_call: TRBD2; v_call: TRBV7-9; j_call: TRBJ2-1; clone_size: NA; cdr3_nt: TGTGCCAGCAGCTCCCTAGCGGGACGGGGGCTCAATGAGCAGTTCTTC; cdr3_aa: CASSSLAGRGLNEQFF
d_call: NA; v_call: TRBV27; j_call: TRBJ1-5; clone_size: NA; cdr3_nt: TGTGCCAGCAGTTTATGGGGGGGGTCTAAGGGTCAGCCCCAGCATTTT; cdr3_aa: CASSLWGGSKGQPQHF
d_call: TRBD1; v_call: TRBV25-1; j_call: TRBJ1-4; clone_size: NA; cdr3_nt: TGTGCCAGCAGTGGGGATTACGGACAGGGGGCGTGGGGTGAAAAACTGTTTTTT; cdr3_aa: CASSGDYGQGAWGEKLFF
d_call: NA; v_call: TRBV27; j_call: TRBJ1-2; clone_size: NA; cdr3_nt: TGTGCCAGCAGGGTGTCTGGGGGCGGGGGTGGCTACACCTTC; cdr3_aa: CASRVSGGGGGYTF
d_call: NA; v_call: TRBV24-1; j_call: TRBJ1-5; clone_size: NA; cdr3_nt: TGTGCCACCAGTGCAGATAGCAATCAGCCCCAGCATTTT; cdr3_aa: CATSADSNQPQHF
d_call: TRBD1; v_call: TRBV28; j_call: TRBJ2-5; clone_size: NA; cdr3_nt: TGTGCCAGCAGTTTCGGGACAGGGTACGGGGAGACCCAGTACTTC; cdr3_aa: CASSFGTGYGETQYF
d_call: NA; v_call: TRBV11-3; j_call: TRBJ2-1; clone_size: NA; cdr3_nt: TGTGCCAGCAGCTTGCACGGGAGCTCCTACAATGAGCAGTTCTTC; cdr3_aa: CASSLHGSSYNEQFF
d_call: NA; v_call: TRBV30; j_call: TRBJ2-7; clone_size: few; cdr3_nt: TGTGCCTGGAGTGGGAGGAGCGAGCAGTACTTC; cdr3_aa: CAWSGRSEQYF
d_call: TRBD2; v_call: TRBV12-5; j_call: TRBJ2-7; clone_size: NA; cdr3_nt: TGTGCTAGTGCCTCAAGGACTAGCTCCTACGAGCAGTACTTC; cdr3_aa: CASASRTSSYEQYF
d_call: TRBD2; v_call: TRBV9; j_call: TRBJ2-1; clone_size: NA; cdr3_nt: TGTGCCAGCAGCGTAGCGGGAGGGGTCTCCTACAATGAGCAGTTCTTC; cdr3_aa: CASSVAGGVSYNEQFF
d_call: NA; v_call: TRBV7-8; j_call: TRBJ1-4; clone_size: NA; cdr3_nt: TGTGCCAGCAGCTTACCCCTCATTTCGCGGGAAAAACTGTTTTTT; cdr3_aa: CASSLPLISREKLFF
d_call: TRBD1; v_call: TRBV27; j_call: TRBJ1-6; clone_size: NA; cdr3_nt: TGTGCCAGCGGGGACAGGGTTTCACCCCTCCACTTT; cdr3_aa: CASGDRVSPLHF
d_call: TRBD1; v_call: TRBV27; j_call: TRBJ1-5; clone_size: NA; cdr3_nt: TGTGCCAGCAGTCCCATTGGACAGGCAGGCCGGCAGCCCCAGCATTTT; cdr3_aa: CASSPIGQAGRQPQHF
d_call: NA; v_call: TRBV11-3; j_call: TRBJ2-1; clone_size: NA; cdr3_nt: TGTGCCAGCAGCTTAGGATCCCGGGGGGACAATGAGCAATTCTTC; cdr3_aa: CASSLGSRGDNEQFF
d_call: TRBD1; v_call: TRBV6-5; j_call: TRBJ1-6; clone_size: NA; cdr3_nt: TGTGCCAGCAGCAAACAGGGGGCTGGTTCACCCCTCCACTTT; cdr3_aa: CASSKQGAGSPLHF
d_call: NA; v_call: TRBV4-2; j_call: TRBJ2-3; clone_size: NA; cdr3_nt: TGTGCCAGCAGCTCGGGAGATACGCAGTATTTT; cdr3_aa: CASSSGDTQYF